Listed below are T cell receptor beta chains from one sample, sequenced in a study of CD4+ T cells in melanoma. The data were produced by immunoSEQ multiplex PCR, yet TCRdb's version contains in-frame clones alone and is incomplete. The table has about 13,000 clones, around 70% seen once. Sequenced material: cells from a culture (not recorded whether cultured in vitro). The receptors were sampled from a human donor with melanoma. Both conserved end residues are part of each CDR3. Each record gives: J gene, V gene, CDR3 protein.

j_call: TRBJ1-4; v_call: TRBV2; cdr3_aa: CASSLPGAGEEKLFF
j_call: TRBJ1-1; v_call: TRBV19; cdr3_aa: CASTRGNTEAFF
j_call: TRBJ1-2; v_call: TRBV5-1; cdr3_aa: CASSLTEGKLYGYTF
j_call: TRBJ1-1; v_call: TRBV27; cdr3_aa: CASSRPGNTEAFF
j_call: TRBJ1-4; v_call: TRBV29-1; cdr3_aa: CSVVGYPNEKLFF
j_call: TRBJ2-7; v_call: TRBV30; cdr3_aa: CAWSSLYEQYF
j_call: TRBJ2-1; v_call: TRBV4-2; cdr3_aa: CASSQDGRYNEQFF
j_call: TRBJ1-6; v_call: TRBV19; cdr3_aa: CLVVSRSPLHF
j_call: TRBJ2-1; v_call: TRBV5-1; cdr3_aa: CASSLVAGGGNEQFF
j_call: TRBJ2-3; v_call: TRBV10-3; cdr3_aa: CATRDLSSTDTQYF
j_call: TRBJ1-3; v_call: TRBV9; cdr3_aa: CASSVRGAAGNTIYF
j_call: TRBJ2-1; v_call: TRBV4-1; cdr3_aa: CASSQYNEQFF
j_call: TRBJ1-1; v_call: TRBV6-5; cdr3_aa: CASSYSGRAEAFF
j_call: TRBJ1-5; v_call: TRBV6-1; cdr3_aa: CASRTGQAQHF
j_call: TRBJ1-5; v_call: TRBV18; cdr3_aa: CASSPTAVPYSNQPQHF
j_call: TRBJ1-6; v_call: TRBV6-1; cdr3_aa: CALGQRDNSPLHF
j_call: TRBJ2-5; v_call: TRBV7-6; cdr3_aa: CASSLGTRGDLAQYF
j_call: TRBJ2-5; v_call: TRBV10-3; cdr3_aa: CAISGRGQETQYF
j_call: TRBJ1-4; v_call: TRBV7-2; cdr3_aa: CASSRTVPAEKLFF
j_call: TRBJ2-7; v_call: TRBV12-5; cdr3_aa: CASGFGGLSYEQYF
j_call: TRBJ2-3; v_call: TRBV18; cdr3_aa: CASSLGPTDTQYF
j_call: TRBJ2-7; v_call: TRBV5-1; cdr3_aa: CASSLDIVGQGDEQYF
j_call: TRBJ1-1; v_call: TRBV4-1; cdr3_aa: CASSHPGTGMSAFF
j_call: TRBJ2-6; v_call: TRBV7-7; cdr3_aa: CASSPNSAGANVLTF
j_call: TRBJ2-3; v_call: TRBV10-1; cdr3_aa: CASSAGGPGDTQYF
j_call: TRBJ1-2; v_call: TRBV6-5; cdr3_aa: CASRAPGDNYGYTF
j_call: TRBJ2-5; v_call: TRBV4-1; cdr3_aa: CASSQDRAGEYQETQYF
j_call: TRBJ1-2; v_call: TRBV7-2; cdr3_aa: CASSFRTRRKSYGYTF
j_call: TRBJ2-3; v_call: TRBV6-1; cdr3_aa: CASIGGGAGDTQYF
j_call: TRBJ1-6; v_call: TRBV2; cdr3_aa: CASSPPGHPNSPLHF
j_call: TRBJ2-3; v_call: TRBV27; cdr3_aa: CASWGGASTDTQYF
j_call: TRBJ1-4; v_call: TRBV4-1; cdr3_aa: CASSQGGQGGVGEKLFF
j_call: TRBJ1-1; v_call: TRBV7-8; cdr3_aa: CASSLDARPRTGGKRAEAFF
j_call: TRBJ1-4; v_call: TRBV11-1; cdr3_aa: CASSLEGTPTTNEKLFF
j_call: TRBJ2-5; v_call: TRBV5-1; cdr3_aa: CASSPGAGRETQYF
j_call: TRBJ1-5; v_call: TRBV19; cdr3_aa: CASSPDRPNQPQHF
j_call: TRBJ2-3; v_call: TRBV5-1; cdr3_aa: CASKIGLASDTQYF
j_call: TRBJ2-1; v_call: TRBV7-8; cdr3_aa: CASSTLDNEQFF
j_call: TRBJ1-1; v_call: TRBV19; cdr3_aa: CASSRGQGIIEAFF
j_call: TRBJ1-2; v_call: TRBV5-3; cdr3_aa: CARSLLSRGFYGYTF
j_call: TRBJ2-7; v_call: TRBV11-2; cdr3_aa: CASSLDRARSGYEQYF
j_call: TRBJ2-3; v_call: TRBV7-8; cdr3_aa: CASSFRPSTDTQYF
j_call: TRBJ2-3; v_call: TRBV18; cdr3_aa: CASSPFRDRGGDTQYF
j_call: TRBJ1-2; v_call: TRBV5-5; cdr3_aa: CASNLGGRYGYTF
j_call: TRBJ2-5; v_call: TRBV9; cdr3_aa: CASSPGASQETQYF
j_call: TRBJ1-1; v_call: TRBV19; cdr3_aa: CASIGAGQGWTEAFF
j_call: TRBJ2-1; v_call: TRBV14; cdr3_aa: CASSHRGGVPSSEQFF
j_call: TRBJ1-5; v_call: TRBV5-5; cdr3_aa: CASSGGTEGWEPQHF
j_call: TRBJ2-4; v_call: TRBV10-3; cdr3_aa: CAISESKAGTGDIQYF
j_call: TRBJ2-5; v_call: TRBV7-6; cdr3_aa: CASTVLSGGETQYF